The clone carrying this T cell receptor (beta chain) came up many times. What it binds is unknown. This sample was included in a study of T cell repertoires in cytomegalovirus infection. At the level of the study: CMV infection plus the matching HLA type was flagged by public TCR beta signatures. Study-wide results and caveats: The cumulative frequency of public TCR beta families distinguished individuals who carried CMV together with the relevant HLA. Dominating the ex vivo response were HLA-C-restricted CMV-specific TCR beta clonotypes.

TCRdb independently ran MiXCR on the reads; one entry per CDR3 protein. The sample carries 400,000 or so distinct CDR3 sequences, 25% to 40% recorded once. CDR3 length: 13 residues. Trimming removed 3 bases from V and 4 bases from J, with 9 bases in between. Material: PBMCs. The gene calls are TRBV12-3 or TRBV12-4 and TRBJ1-2; D ambiguous. The source is a human donor in good health (CMV status not recorded). Some clones in this sample may be carry-over from other donors' samples. The CDR3 spells CASSFSGVYGYTF. Here the CDR3 DNA reads TGTGCCAGCAGTTTTTCTGGCGTCTATGGCTACACCTTC.